This T cell receptor beta chain was sequenced for a study of cytomegalovirus exposure and HLA in healthy donors. Study-wide findings and caveats: There were some public TCRs occurring in many donors, but most TCR sequences were rare. A list of approximately 160 TCR beta chains associated with cytomegalovirus was given. A later analysis found first-cohort TCR clusters tended to co-occur in the 110 or so validation repertoires. Three of the chains that were CMV-associated were confirmed in vitro to be specific for CMV antigens.

The method was immunoSEQ multiplex PCR; TCRdb's version includes in-frame clones alone and lacks a portion of them. The data hold approximately 210,000 clones, with more than 75% observed a single time. CDR1 is MNHEY and CDR2 is SMNVEV in the germline V gene (reference sequence). Between the trimmed V and J ends, which lost 3 bases and 4 bases, there was a span of 8 bases. CDR3 length equals 13 residues. On this clone itself: Its antigen is unknown.

The TCR originated in a woman in her late teens or twenties in good health and CMV-seronegative. Sequenced input: PBMCs. The chain combines TRBV27 with TRBJ2-3, with D perhaps TRBD2 (6 bases). The CDR3: CASSLPGADTQYF. The CDR3 DNA follows: TGTGCCAGCAGTTTGCCGGGGGCAGATACGCAGTATTTT.